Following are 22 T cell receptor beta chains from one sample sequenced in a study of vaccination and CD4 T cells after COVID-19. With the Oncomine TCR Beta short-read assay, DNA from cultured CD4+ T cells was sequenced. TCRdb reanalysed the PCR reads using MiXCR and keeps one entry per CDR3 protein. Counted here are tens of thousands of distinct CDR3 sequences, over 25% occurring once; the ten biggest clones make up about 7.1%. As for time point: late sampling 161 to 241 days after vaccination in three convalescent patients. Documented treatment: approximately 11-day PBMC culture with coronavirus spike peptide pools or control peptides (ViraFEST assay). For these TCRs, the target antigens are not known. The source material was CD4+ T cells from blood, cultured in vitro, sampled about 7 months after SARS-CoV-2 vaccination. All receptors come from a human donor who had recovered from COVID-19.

CDR3 in DNA: TGTGCCTGGAGCCCCCCGGTAGCGGGAGGAGGCGGTGGGGAGCAGTACTTC. Protein product: CAWSPPVAGGGGGEQYF. The genes are TRBV30 and TRBJ2-7, with 10 nucleotides matching TRBD2. Germline trimming cut 3 bases from V and 7 bases from J; bases unmatched to any gene: 18. Per germline, CDR1 GTSNPN and CDR2 SVGIG (reference sequence). CDR3 length: 17 residues.

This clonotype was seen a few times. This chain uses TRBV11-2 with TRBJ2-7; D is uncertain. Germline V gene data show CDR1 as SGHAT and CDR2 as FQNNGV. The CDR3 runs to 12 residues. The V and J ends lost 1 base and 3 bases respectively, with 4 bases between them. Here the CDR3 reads CASSLGSYEQYF. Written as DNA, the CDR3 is TGTGCCAGCAGCTTAGGAAGCTACGAGCAGTACTTC. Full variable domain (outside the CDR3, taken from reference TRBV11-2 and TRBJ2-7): EAGVAQSPRYKIIEKRQSVAFWCNPISGHATLYWYQQILGQGPKLLIQFQNNGVVDDSQLPKDRFSAERLKGVDSTLKIQPAKLEDSAVYLCASSLGSYEQYFGPGTRLTVT.

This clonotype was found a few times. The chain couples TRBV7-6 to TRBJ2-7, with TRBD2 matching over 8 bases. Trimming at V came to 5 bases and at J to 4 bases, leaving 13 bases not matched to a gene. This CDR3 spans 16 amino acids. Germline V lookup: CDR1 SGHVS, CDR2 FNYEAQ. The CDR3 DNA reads TGTGCCAGCAGCCCTCCTTTGAGCGGGAGTTGGTACGAGCAGTACTTC. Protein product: CASSPPLSGSWYEQYF.

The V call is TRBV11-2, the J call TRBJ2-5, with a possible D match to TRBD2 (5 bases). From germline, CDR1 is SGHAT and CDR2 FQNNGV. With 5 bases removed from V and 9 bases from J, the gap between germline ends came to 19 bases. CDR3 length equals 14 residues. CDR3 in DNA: TGTGCCAGCAGCCTAGTATGGACTCCCGATTCCCAGTACTTC. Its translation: CASSLVWTPDSQYF.

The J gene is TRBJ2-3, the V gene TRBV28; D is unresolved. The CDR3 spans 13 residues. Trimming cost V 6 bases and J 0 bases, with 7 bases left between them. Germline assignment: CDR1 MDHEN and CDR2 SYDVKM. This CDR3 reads CASSGLSTDTQYF. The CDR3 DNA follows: TGTGCCAGCAGCGGCCTCAGCACAGATACGCAGTATTTT. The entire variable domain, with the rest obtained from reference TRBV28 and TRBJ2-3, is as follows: DVKVTQSSRYLVKRTGEKVFLECVQDMDHENMFWYRQDPGLGLRLIYFSYDVKMKEKGDIPEGYSVSREKKERFSLILESASTNQTSMYLCASSGLSTDTQYFGPGTRLTVL.

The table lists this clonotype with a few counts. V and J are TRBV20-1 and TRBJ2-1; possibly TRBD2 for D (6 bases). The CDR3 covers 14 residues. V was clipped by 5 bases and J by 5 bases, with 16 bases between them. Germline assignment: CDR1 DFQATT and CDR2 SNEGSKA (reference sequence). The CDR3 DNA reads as TGCAGTGCTGTCCACTCCGGACTAAACAATGAGCAGTTCTTC. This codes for CSAVHSGLNNEQFF.

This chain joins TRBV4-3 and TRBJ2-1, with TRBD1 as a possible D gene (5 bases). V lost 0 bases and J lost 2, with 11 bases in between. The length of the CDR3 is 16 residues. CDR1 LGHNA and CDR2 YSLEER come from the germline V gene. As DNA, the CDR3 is TGCGCCAGCAGCCAAGAAGGGGCGCCCCCCTACAATGAGCAGTTCTTC. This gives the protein CASSQEGAPPYNEQFF.

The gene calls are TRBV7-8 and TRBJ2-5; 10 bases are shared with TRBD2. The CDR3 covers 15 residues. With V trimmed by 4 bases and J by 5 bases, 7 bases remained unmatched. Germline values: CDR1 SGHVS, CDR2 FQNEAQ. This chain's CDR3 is CASSWGTSEGETQYF. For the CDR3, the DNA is TGTGCCAGCAGCTGGGGGACTAGCGAGGGTGAGACCCAGTACTTC.

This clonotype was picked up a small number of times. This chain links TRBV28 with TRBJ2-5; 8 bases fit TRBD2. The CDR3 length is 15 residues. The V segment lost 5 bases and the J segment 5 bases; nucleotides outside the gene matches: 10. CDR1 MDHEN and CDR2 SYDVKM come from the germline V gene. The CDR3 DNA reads TGTGCCAGCAGTCCGAGGTCGGGGGGGCGGGAGACCCAGTACTTC. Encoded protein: CASSPRSGGRETQYF.

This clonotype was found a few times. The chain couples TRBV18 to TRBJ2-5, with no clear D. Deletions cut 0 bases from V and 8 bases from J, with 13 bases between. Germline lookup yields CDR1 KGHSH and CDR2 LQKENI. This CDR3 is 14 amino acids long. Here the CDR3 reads CASSPPLGIETQYF. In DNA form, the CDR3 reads TGTGCCAGCTCACCACCTTTAGGGATTGAAACCCAGTACTTC.

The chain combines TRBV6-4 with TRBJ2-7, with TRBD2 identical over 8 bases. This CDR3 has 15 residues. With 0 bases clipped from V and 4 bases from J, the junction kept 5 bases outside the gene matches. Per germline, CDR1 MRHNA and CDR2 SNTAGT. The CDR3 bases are TGTGCCAGCAGTGACTCGGGAGCGGGGGTGTACGAGCAGTACTTC. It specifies CASSDSGAGVYEQYF.

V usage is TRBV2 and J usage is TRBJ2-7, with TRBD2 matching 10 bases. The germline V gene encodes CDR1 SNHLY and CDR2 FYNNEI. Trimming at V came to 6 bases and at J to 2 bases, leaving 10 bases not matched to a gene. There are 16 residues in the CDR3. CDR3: CASRARGAGGPYEQYF. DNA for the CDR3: TGTGCCAGCAGGGCTCGGGGAGCGGGAGGGCCCTACGAGCAGTACTTC. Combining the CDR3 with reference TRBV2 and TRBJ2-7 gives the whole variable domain EPEVTQTPSHQVTQMGQEVILRCVPISNHLYFYWYRQILGQKVEFLVSFYNNEISEKSEIFDDQFSVERPDGSNFTLKIRSTKLEDSAMYFCASRARGAGGPYEQYFGPGTRLTVT.

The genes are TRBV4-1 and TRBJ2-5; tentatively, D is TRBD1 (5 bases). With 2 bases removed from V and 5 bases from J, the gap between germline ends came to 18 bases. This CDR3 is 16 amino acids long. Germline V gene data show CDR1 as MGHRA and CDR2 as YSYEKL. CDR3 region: CASSQHQGSLQETQYF. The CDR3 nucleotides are TGCGCCAGCAGCCAACACCAGGGTTCACTCCAGGAGACCCAGTACTTC.

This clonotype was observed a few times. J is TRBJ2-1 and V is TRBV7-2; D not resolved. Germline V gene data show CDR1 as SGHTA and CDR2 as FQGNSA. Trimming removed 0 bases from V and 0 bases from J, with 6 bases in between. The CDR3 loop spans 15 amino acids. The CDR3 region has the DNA TGTGCCAGCAGCTTAGCGGTCAGCTCCTACAATGAGCAGTTCTTC. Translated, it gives CASSLAVSSYNEQFF.

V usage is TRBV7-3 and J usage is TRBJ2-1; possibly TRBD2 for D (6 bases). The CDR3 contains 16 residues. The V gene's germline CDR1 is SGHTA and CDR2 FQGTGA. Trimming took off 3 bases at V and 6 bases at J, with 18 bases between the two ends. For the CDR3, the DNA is TGTGCCAGCAGCTTCGCGGCTAGGCTAGCGTTCAATGAGCAGTTCTTC. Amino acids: CASSFAARLAFNEQFF.

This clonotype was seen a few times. Here the CDR3 DNA reads TGCAGTGCTAGCCCTCTGGCGGCGGGGGAAGAGACCCAGTACTTC. Its protein is CSASPLAAGEETQYF. The rearrangement uses TRBV20-1 and TRBJ2-5; 7 nucleotides line up with TRBD2. V lost 3 bases and J lost 3; bases outside the gene matches: 10. The germline CDR1 and CDR2 sequences are DFQATT and SNEGSKA (reference sequence). This CDR3 is built from 15 residues.

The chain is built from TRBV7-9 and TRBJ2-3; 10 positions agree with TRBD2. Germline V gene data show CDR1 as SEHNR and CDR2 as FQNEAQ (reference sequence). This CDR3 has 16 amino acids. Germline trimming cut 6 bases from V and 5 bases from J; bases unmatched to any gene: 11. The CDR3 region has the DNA TGTGCCAGCAGTCCTACTAGCGGGATAGTCCTAGATACGCAGTATTTT. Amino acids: CASSPTSGIVLDTQYF.

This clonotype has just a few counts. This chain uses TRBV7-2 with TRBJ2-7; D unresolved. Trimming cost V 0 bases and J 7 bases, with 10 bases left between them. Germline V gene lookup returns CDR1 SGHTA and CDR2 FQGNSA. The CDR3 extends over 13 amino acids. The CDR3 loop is CASSLASGLEQYF. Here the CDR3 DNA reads TGTGCCAGCAGCTTAGCGTCGGGCTTGGAGCAGTACTTC.

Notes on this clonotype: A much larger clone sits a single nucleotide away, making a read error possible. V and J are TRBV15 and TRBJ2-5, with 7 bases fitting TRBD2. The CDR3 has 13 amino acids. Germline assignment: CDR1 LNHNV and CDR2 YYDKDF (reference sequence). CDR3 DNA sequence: TGTGCCACCAACAGAAGGGGAGGGGAGACCCAGTACTTC. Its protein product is CATNRRGGETQYF.

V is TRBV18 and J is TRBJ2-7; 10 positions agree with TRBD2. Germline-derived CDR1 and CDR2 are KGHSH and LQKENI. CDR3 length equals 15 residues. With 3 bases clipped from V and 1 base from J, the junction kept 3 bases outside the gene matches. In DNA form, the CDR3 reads TGTGCCAGCTCACCCGGGACTAGCGTGTCCTACGAGCAGTACTTC. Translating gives CASSPGTSVSYEQYF.

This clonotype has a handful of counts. The DNA of the CDR3 is TGCAGTGCTAGAGATATCAGGGCGAGAAGCTCCTACAATGAGCAGTTCTTC. It specifies CSARDIRARSSYNEQFF. The V call is TRBV20-1, the J call TRBJ2-1, with D tentatively TRBD1 (5 bases). This CDR3 has 17 amino acids. The V end was cut by 0 bases, the J end by 0 bases, with 15 bases between. Germline CDR1 and CDR2: DFQATT and SNEGSKA (reference sequence).

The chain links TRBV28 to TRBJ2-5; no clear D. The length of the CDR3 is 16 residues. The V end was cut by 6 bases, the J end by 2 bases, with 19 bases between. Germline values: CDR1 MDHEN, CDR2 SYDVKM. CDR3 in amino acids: CASSSRRGAAQETQYF. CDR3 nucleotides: TGTGCCAGCAGCTCCCGCAGAGGCGCAGCGCAAGAGACCCAGTACTTC.